A selection of T cell receptor beta chains follows, all from one sample in a study of tumor-infiltrating lymphocytes in primary liver carcinoma. Each CDR3 protein is one row after TCRdb ran MiXCR on the multiplex PCR reads. The sample carries 25,000 to 30,000 distinct CDR3 sequences, around 84% recorded once. Sequencing was carried out using liver tumor tissue from sampling region 3. The source of these receptors is a man aged 40-49 years with primary liver carcinoma and hepatitis B virus infection. Each CDR3 is given with its conserved first and last residue. The D gene is left open where the match is weak. Size is omitted from some rows. Given values are once, few, many or a class for expanded clones.

CDR3 DNA,CDR3 protein,clone size,J gene,V gene,D gene
TGTGCCACCAGTGATACCGGGACAGGTGACTCTGGGGTCAACGTCCTTACTTTC,CATSDTGTGDSGVNVLTF,.,TRBJ2-6,TRBV24-1,TRBD1
TGTGCCAGCAACACCGGGACTAGCGGGAGTGAGCAGTTCTTC,CASNTGTSGSEQFF,.,TRBJ2-1,TRBV12-3/TRBV12-4,TRBD2
TGTGCCAGCAGCACCTACCCCGGGAGCGAAGAGACCCAGTACTTC,CASSTYPGSEETQYF,many,TRBJ2-5,TRBV12-3/TRBV12-4,.
TGTGCCAGCAGCCTCAACCTACAGGGGAAGAACAGTGAAGCTTTCTTT,CASSLNLQGKNSEAFF,.,TRBJ1-1,TRBV6-2/TRBV6-3,TRBD1
TGTGCCAGCAGTGCCGGGATATTTAATGAAAAAGTGTTTTTT,CASSAGIFNEKVFF,.,TRBJ1-4,TRBV6-6,.
TGTGCATGCAGTTCTTCTTACGAGCAGTACTTC,CACSSSYEQYF,.,TRBJ2-7,TRBV12-3/TRBV12-4,.
TGTGACAGCAGCTCGAAGGGTGACACTGAAGCTTTCTTT,CDSSSKGDTEAFF,.,TRBJ1-1,TRBV7-9,.
TGTGACAGCAGTCCCGGGACTGGCAGGAGTGAGCAGTTCTTC,CDSSPGTGRSEQFF,.,TRBJ2-1,TRBV12-3/TRBV12-4,.
TGCACCAGCAGCCGCTTTGTGGGTCCCACCAACAATGAGCAGTTCTTC,CTSSRFVGPTNNEQFF,few,TRBJ2-1,TRBV5-1,.
TGTGCCAGCAGTTTAGAGCTCCTAGCGAGAATGAATGAGCGGTTCTTC,CASSLELLARMNERFF,.,TRBJ2-1,TRBV11-2,.
TGTGCCACCAGCAGAGACCTAGCGGGGACAGAGGAGTTCTTC,CATSRDLAGTEEFF,few,TRBJ2-1,TRBV15,TRBD2
TGTCCCAGCAGCTTGAGTCTGTCAGATACGCAGTACTTT,CPSSLSLSDTQYF,.,TRBJ2-3,TRBV5-4,.
TGTACCAGCAGCTTGACGGCTAACTACGGCTACACCTTC,CTSSLTANYGYTF,.,TRBJ1-2,TRBV11-2,.
TGTGCCAGCAGCTTGAGGACCTATACAGATACGCAGTATTTT,CASSLRTYTDTQYF,once,TRBJ2-3,TRBV5-5,.
TGTACCAGCAAGGATGCGGATCAGCCCCAGCATTTT,CTSKDADQPQHF,once,TRBJ1-5,TRBV28,.
TGTTCGACGGGTAGCGGGAGATCAGGCTCCGTGGAGCTGCTTTTT,CSTGSGRSGSVELLF,.,TRBJ2-2,TRBV6-2/TRBV6-3,TRBD2
TGTGCCAACAGCTTCACACAGGGGGCCATTCATAACGAGCAGTACTTC,CANSFTQGAIHNEQYF,.,TRBJ2-7,TRBV11-2,TRBD1
TGTGCCAGCAAACCCCCCGGCTACCTGAACACTGCAGCTTTCTTT,CASKPPGYLNTAAFF,.,TRBJ1-1,TRBV5-5,.
TGTGTCAGCAGCCAAGATATGGGCAGGGGTGGTAACTACACCTTC,CVSSQDMGRGGNYTF,.,TRBJ1-2,TRBV4-2,.
TGTGCCAGCTGTCCACCGTTAGGGCAGGCTGAAGCCTTCTTT,CASCPPLGQAEAFF,.,TRBJ1-1,TRBV28,.
TGCAGAGTTGATCGAGTGCAGTCTGAAGCTTCCTTT,CRVDRVQSEASF,.,TRBJ1-1,TRBV29-1,.
TGCAGCGCCGTCGCAGGGGCGTACGAGCAGCACTTC,CSAVAGAYEQHF,.,TRBJ2-7,TRBV29-1,.
TGCGCCAGCGGTCACCACATACAGGGGGCGGATTCACCCCTCCACTTT,CASGHHIQGADSPLHF,.,TRBJ1-6,TRBV4-1,TRBD1
TGTGCCAGCAGTGAACCCGGGACTACCCGAAGTGGCGATTACGAGCAGAACTTC,CASSEPGTTRSGDYEQNF,.,TRBJ2-7,TRBV6-1,TRBD2
TGTGCCAGCAAGACGGGGATAGTCGATAGCAATCAGCCCCAGCGTTTT,CASKTGIVDSNQPQRF,.,TRBJ1-5,TRBV6-6,.
TGTGCCAGCAGCTCGTGGGACAGGGGTGTCAATGAGCAGTTCTTC,CASSSWDRGVNEQFF,.,TRBJ2-1,TRBV7-2,TRBD1
TGTGCCAGCAGCGTAAGTGTGCTAGCGTCGCAGTACTTC,CASSVSVLASQYF,.,TRBJ2-7,TRBV11-2,.
TGTGCCAGCGGCGAACAGTGGGGTATGAACAATGAAGCTTTCTTT,CASGEQWGMNNEAFF,once,TRBJ1-1,TRBV28,.
TGTGCCAGCAGGCCCCGCGCGACTAGTCTCACAGATACGCAGTATTTT,CASRPRATSLTDTQYF,few,TRBJ2-3,TRBV6-6,.
TGTGCCAGCAGTTTCCAGGGTATGAACAGTGAAGCTTTCTTT,CASSFQGMNSEAFF,.,TRBJ1-1,TRBV12-3/TRBV12-4,.
TGCGGCGGACTCACCCAGGGGATGGAGACACAGCACTTC,CGGLTQGMETQHF,.,TRBJ2-5,TRBV29-1,.
TGCGCCGGCAGCCAAGATCCCGTGACAGGGGGCTCCTCTGGGGCCGACGTCCTGACTTTC,CAGSQDPVTGGSSGADVLTF,.,TRBJ2-6,TRBV4-1,TRBD1
TGCGCCTGCAAGCAAGATGCGGGTTTAGGCAATGAGCAGTTCTTC,CACKQDAGLGNEQFF,.,TRBJ2-1,TRBV4-3,.
TGTGCCAGTGGGGAACTAGCGGACGAACGCACCGGGGAGCTGTTTTTT,CASGELADERTGELFF,.,TRBJ2-2,TRBV6-1,TRBD2
TGTGCCAGCGGTTTAACGGCTAACTATGGCTACACATTC,CASGLTANYGYTF,.,TRBJ1-2,TRBV11-2,.
TGCATCGTTGCTACTAGCGGTACCGAAGCTGAGCAGTACTTC,CIVATSGTEAEQYF,.,TRBJ2-7,TRBV29-1,TRBD2
TGCTCCGGCAGCCTAGCCGGGACAGGGAACACCGGGGAGCTGTTTTTT,CSGSLAGTGNTGELFF,once,TRBJ2-2,TRBV5-1,TRBD1
TGCGCCAGCAGCCAAGATGCGGGAAGCTCCTACAATGAGCAGTTCTTC,CASSQDAGSSYNEQFF,many,TRBJ2-1,TRBV4-3,.
TGTATCGCCCGCCCAGGTGGGAATGAGCAGTTCTTC,CIARPGGNEQFF,.,TRBJ2-1,TRBV29-1,.
TGTGCCAGCAGCACGGACTTTCAAGAGACCCAGTACTTC,CASSTDFQETQYF,.,TRBJ2-5,TRBV7-9,.
TGTGCCAGCACTGGATCCCTCAACTACAATGAGCAGTTCTTC,CASTGSLNYNEQFF,medium-sized,TRBJ2-1,TRBV6-1,.